This T cell receptor (beta chain) was recorded in a study of T-cell reconstitution after alpha-beta-depleted transplantation in children. This clonotype has more than one count but fewer than ten. The CDR3 sequence is 14 residues long. The germline V and J ends were trimmed by 6 bases and 7 bases, with 17 bases remaining between them. The V gene's germline CDR1 is SGDLS and CDR2 YYNGEE. The library targeted TCRbeta and was prepared with unique molecular identifiers. One entry per CDR3 protein, called by TCRdb with MiXCR from the PCR reads. This table has fewer than 550,000 distinct CDR3 sequences, around 9.9% appearing once.

This TCR was recovered from a human donor who donated a stem cell graft to a child with acute myeloid leukemia. This specimen was PBMCs from the stem cell graft donor, taken from the stem cell graft. The V and J genes are TRBV9 and TRBJ2-1; unclear D gene. In DNA, the CDR3 is TGTGCCAGCACCCCCACCCTGGGTTTTAATGAGCAGTTCTTC. Translated, it gives CASTPTLGFNEQFF. Variable domain in full (rest from reference TRBV9 and TRBJ2-1): DSGVTQTPKHLITATGQRVTLRCSPRSGDLSVYWYQQSLDQGLQFLIQYYNGEERAKGNILERFSAQQFPDLHSELNLSSLELGDSALYFCASTPTLGFNEQFFGPGTRLTVL.